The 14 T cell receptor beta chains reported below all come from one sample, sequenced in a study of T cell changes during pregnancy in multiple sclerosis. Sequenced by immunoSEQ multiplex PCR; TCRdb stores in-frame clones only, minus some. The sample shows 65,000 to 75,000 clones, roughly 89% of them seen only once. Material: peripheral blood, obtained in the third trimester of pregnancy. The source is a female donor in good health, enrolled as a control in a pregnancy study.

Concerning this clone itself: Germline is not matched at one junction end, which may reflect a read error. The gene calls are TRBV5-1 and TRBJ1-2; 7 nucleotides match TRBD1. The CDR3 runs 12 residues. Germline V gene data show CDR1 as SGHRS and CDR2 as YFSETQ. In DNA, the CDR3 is TGCGCCAGCAGCTTGAGACAGGGTACATGGGCCTTC. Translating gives CASSLRQGTWAF.

CDR3 nucleotide sequence: TGTGCCAGTAGTATTGCGTGGGGGCCCTACAATGAGCAGTTCTTC. As protein: CASSIAWGPYNEQFF. V usage is TRBV19 and J usage is TRBJ2-1; weak D call: TRBD1 (6 bases). Germline V gene sequence: CDR1 LNHDA, CDR2 SQIVND (reference sequence). V was clipped by 3 bases and J by 2 bases, with 11 bases between them. The CDR3 runs 15 residues.

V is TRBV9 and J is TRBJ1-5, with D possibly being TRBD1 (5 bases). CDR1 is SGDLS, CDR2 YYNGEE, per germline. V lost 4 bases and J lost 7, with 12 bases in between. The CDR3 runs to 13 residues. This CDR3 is CASSQGDGQPQHF. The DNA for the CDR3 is TGTGCCAGCAGCCAAGGGGATGGACAGCCCCAGCATTTT.

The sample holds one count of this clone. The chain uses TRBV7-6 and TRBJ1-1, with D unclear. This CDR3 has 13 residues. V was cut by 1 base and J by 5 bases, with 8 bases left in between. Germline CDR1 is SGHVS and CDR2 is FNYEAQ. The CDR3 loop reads CASSLEVATEAFF. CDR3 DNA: TGTGCCAGCAGCTTAGAAGTAGCGACTGAAGCTTTCTTT.

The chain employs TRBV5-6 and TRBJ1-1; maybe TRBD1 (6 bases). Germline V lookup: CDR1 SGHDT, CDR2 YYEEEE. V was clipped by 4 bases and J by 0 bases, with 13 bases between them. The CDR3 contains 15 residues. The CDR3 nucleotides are TGTGCCAGCAGCCTCCTAGACAGGTTGAACACTGAAGCTTTCTTT. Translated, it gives CASSLLDRLNTEAFF.

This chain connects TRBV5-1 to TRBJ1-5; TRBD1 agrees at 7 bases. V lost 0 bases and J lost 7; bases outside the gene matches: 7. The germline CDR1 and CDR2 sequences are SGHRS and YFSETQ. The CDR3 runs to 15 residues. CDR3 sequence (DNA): TGCGCCAGCAGCTTGGAAGGGGGCTGGGGACAGCCCCAGCATTTT. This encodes CASSLEGGWGQPQHF.

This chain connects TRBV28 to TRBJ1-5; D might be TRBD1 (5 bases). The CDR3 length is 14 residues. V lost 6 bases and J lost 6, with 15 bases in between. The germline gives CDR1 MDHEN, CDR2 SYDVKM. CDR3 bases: TGTGCCAGCAGATCTGGGGGGAGTGGTCAGCCCCAGCATTTT. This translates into CASRSGGSGQPQHF.

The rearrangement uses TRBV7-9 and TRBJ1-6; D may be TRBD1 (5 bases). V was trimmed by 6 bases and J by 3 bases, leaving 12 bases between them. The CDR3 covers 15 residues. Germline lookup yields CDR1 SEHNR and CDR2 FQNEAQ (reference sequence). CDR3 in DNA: TGTGCCAGCAGTTTCGACAGAGTCTATAATTCACCCCTCCACTTT. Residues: CASSFDRVYNSPLHF.

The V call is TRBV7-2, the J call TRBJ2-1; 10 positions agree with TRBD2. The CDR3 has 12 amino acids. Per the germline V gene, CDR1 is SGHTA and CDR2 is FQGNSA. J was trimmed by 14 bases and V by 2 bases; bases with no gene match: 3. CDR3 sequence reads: CASSLTLAGEFF. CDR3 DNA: TGTGCCAGCAGCTTAACGCTAGCGGGAGAGTTCTTC. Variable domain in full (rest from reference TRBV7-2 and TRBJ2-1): GAGVSQSPSNKVTEKGKDVELRCDPISGHTALYWYRQSLGQGLEFLIYFQGNSAPDKSGLPSDRFSAERTGGSVSTLTIQRTQQEDSAVYLCASSLTLAGEFFGPGTRLTVL.

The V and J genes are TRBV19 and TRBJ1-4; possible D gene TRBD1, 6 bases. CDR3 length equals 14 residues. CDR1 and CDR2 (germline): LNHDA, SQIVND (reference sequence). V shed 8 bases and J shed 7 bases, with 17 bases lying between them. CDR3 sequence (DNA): TGTGCCAGTCGAACCGGGACAACAAGTGAAAAACTGTTTTTT. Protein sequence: CASRTGTTSEKLFF.

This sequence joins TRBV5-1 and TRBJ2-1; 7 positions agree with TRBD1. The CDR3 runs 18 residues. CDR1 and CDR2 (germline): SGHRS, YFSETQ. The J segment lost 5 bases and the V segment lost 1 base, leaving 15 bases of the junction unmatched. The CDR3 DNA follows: TGCGCCAGCAGCTTGACTGGAAACCGGGACAGCCTGAACAATGAGCAGTTCTTC. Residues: CASSLTGNRDSLNNEQFF.

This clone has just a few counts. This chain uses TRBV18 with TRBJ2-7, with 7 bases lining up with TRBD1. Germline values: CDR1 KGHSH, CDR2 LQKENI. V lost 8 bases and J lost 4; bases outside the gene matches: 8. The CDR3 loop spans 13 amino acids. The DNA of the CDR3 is TGTGCCAGCACACAGGGGTTGGGATACGAGCAGTACTTC. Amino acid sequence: CASTQGLGYEQYF.

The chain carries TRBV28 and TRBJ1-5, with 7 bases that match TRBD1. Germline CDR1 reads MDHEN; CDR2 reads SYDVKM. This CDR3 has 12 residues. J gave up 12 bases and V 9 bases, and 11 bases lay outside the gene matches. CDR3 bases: TGTGCCAGTTTAGGACAGGTCGGGCTCCAGCATTTT. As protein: CASLGQVGLQHF.

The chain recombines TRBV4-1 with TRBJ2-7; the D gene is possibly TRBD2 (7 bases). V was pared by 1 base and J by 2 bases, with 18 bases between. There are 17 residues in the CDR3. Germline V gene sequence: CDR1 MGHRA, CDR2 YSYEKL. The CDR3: CASSQASAGAPTYEQYF. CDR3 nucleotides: TGCGCCAGCAGCCAAGCTTCGGCGGGGGCCCCCACCTACGAGCAGTACTTC.